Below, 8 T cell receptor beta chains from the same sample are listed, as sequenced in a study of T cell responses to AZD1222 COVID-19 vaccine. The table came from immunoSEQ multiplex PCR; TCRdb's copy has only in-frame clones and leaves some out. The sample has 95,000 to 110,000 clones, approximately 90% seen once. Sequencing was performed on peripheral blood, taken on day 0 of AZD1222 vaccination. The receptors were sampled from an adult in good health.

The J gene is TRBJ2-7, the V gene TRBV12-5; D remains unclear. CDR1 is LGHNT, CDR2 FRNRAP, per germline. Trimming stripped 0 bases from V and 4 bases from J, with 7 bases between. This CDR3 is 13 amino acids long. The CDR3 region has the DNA TGTGCTAGTGGTTTGGTAACGCGTTACGAGCAGTACTTC. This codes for CASGLVTRYEQYF.

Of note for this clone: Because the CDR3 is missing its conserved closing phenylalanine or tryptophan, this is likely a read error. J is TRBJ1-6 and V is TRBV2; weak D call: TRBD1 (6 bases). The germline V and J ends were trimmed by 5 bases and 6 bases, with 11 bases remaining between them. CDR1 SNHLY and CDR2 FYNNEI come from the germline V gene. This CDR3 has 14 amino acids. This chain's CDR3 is CASSLTGINSPLHL. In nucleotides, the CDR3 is TGTGCCAGCAGTCTGACAGGAATTAATTCACCCCTCCACCTT.

The CDR3 DNA follows: TGCAGCGTTGATTCAAGGGGGACAGATACGCAGTATTTT. It codes for CSVDSRGTDTQYF. This chain uses TRBV29-1 with TRBJ2-3; TRBD1 might be the D (6 bases). Trimming cost V 3 bases and J 3 bases, with 10 bases left between them. Per germline, CDR1 SQVTM and CDR2 ANQGSEA. This CDR3 spans 13 amino acids.

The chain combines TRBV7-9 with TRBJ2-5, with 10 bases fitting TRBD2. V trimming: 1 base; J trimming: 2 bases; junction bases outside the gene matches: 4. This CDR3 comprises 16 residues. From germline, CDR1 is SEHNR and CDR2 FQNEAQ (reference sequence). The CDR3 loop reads CASSLVLLAGQETQYF. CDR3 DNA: TGTGCCAGCAGCTTAGTCCTACTAGCGGGGCAAGAGACCCAGTACTTC.

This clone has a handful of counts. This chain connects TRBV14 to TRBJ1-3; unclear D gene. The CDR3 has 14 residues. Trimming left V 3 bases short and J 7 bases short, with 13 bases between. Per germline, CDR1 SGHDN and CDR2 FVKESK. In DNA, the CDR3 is TGTGCCAGCAGCCAGTCGTCAGAGTTCAACACCATATATTTT. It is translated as CASSQSSEFNTIYF.

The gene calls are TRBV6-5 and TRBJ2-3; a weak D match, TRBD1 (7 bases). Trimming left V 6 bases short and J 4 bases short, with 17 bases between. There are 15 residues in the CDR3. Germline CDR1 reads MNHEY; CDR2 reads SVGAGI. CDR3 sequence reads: CASREGTEDPDTQYF. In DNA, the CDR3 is TGTGCCAGCAGGGAGGGGACAGAGGACCCAGATACGCAGTATTTT.

The CDR3 spells CASSFPGDTQYF. The CDR3 DNA follows: TGTGCCAGCAGCTTCCCGGGGGATACGCAGTATTTT. This chain links TRBV7-3 with TRBJ2-3; D might be TRBD2 (5 bases). Trimming removed 3 bases from V and 6 bases from J, with 7 bases in between. CDR1 and CDR2 (germline): SGHTA, FQGTGA. This CDR3 region has 12 residues. The full variable domain, completed using reference TRBV7-3 and TRBJ2-3, is GAGVSQTPSNKVTEKGKYVELRCDPISGHTALYWYRQSLGQGPEFLIYFQGTGAADDSGLPNDRFFAVRPEGSVSTLKIQRTERGDSAVYLCASSFPGDTQYFGPGTRLTVL.

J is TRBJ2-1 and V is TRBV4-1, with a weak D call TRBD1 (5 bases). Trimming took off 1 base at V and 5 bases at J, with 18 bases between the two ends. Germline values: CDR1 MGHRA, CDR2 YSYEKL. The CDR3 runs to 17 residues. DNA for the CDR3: TGCGCCAGCAGCCAAGCAACGACAAGTGGGGCCCACAATGAGCAGTTCTTC. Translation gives CASSQATTSGAHNEQFF.